This T cell receptor (beta chain) was obtained from a study of regulatory T cells in long-lasting Graves disease. The overall study: Persistence in Graves' disease required over 5 years of antithyroid drugs plus positive TSH receptor antibodies.

Time point specified: persistent/refractory GD, antithyroid drugs over 5 years with positive TRAb. PBMCs provided the RNA from which the TCR library was made. The CDR3 spans 14 residues. V was trimmed by 6 bases and J by 4 bases, leaving 15 bases between them. Germline CDR1 and CDR2: MDHEN and SYDVKM. In its sample, this clonotype was seen many times. According to the study, TCR beta libraries were built with iRepertoire HTBI primers and CDR3-region Arm-PCR. Authors' analysis steps: Identification yielded 62 TRBV and 14 TRBJ segments across samples. MiXCR, applied by TCRdb to the multiplex PCR reads, yields one record per CDR3 protein. The V and J calls, along with clone size, are taken from TCRdb and not from the paper's own processing. Of roughly 500,000 distinct CDR3 sequences in the sample, more than 20% were seen once.

This receptor was obtained from a female donor with Graves disease. The source was peripheral blood mononuclear cells (PBMCs), collected when the disease was refractory, from a patient treated with antithyroid drugs. The genes are TRBV28 and TRBJ2-5; the D call may be TRBD1 or TRBD2 (5 bases each). CDR3 bases: TGTGCCAGCAGCCACGGGGCTATCCTAGAGACCCAGTACTTC. Translating it yields CASSHGAILETQYF. Based on the CDR3 plus reference TRBV28 and TRBJ2-5, the full variable domain is DVKVTQSSRYLVKRTGEKVFLECVQDMDHENMFWYRQDPGLGLRLIYFSYDVKMKEKGDIPEGYSVSREKKERFSLILESASTNQTSMYLCASSHGAILETQYFGPGTRLLVL.